The next 26 T cell receptor beta chains were all read from a single sample in a study of blood T cell repertoires in COVID-19. Data came from immunoSEQ multiplex PCR; TCRdb stores just in-frame clones and leaves some out. In the table there are about 200,000 clones, approximately 80% of which are singletons. Sequences were obtained from peripheral blood. The receptors here all came from a woman over 75 with acute or convalescent COVID-19.

The chain is built from TRBV24-1 and TRBJ2-1, with TRBD1 identical over 7 bases. The CDR3 is 15 residues long. Trimming at V came to 4 bases and at J to 7 bases, leaving 9 bases not matched to a gene. Germline V gives CDR1 KGHDR, CDR2 SFDVKD. This CDR3 is CATSEPYRGSNEQFF. CDR3 coding DNA: TGTGCCACCAGTGAGCCCTACAGGGGTTCGAATGAGCAGTTCTTC.

This rearrangement joins TRBV7-9 to TRBJ2-3, with D uncertain. The CDR3 is made up of 16 amino acids. CDR1 and CDR2 (germline): SEHNR, FQNEAQ (reference sequence). V was shortened by 2 bases and J by 0 bases, with 12 bases between the two germline ends. The CDR3 bases are TGTGCCAGCAGCTTAAGTATTTCACAAAGCACAGATACGCAGTATTTT. It specifies CASSLSISQSTDTQYF.

The chain couples TRBV3-1 (or the pseudogene TRBV3-2) to TRBJ2-1, with a possible D match to TRBD2 (6 bases). Looked up from germline, CDR1 is LGHDT and CDR2 is YNNKEL (reference sequence). V was pared by 1 base and J by 16 bases, with 17 bases between. The CDR3 has 13 residues. The DNA of the CDR3 is TGTGCCAGCAGCCAAGCCAGCACCGGGGCGGGATTCTTC. It codes for CASSQASTGAGFF.

The chain recombines TRBV28 with TRBJ1-4; TRBD1 might be the D (6 bases). CDR1 and CDR2 from the germline V gene are MDHEN and SYDVKM. The CDR3 spans 16 residues. Trimming cost V 7 bases and J 1 base, with 16 bases left between them. DNA for the CDR3: TGTGCCAGCATTGGGGGCAGCGGCGGAACTAATGAAAAACTGTTTTTT. It codes for CASIGGSGGTNEKLFF.

The V gene is TRBV9, the J gene TRBJ1-2; 7 bases map to TRBD1. Trimming cost V 6 bases and J 2 bases; bases outside gene matches: 4. The CDR3 spans 13 residues. Germline V lookup: CDR1 SGDLS, CDR2 YYNGEE. The CDR3 DNA follows: TGTGCCAGCACCCTGGGACAGAACTATGGCTACACCTTC. Amino acids: CASTLGQNYGYTF.

The CDR3 region has the DNA TGTGCCAGCAGCTTAGTCTGGAACACCGGGGAGCTGTTTTTT. It specifies CASSLVWNTGELFF. The V gene is TRBV11-2, the J gene TRBJ2-2; D ambiguous. The CDR3 runs to 14 residues. Trimming left V 1 base short and J 1 base short, with 4 bases between. Germline assignment: CDR1 SGHAT and CDR2 FQNNGV.

The chain links TRBV5-1 to TRBJ2-3; D remains unclear. Germline assignment: CDR1 SGHRS and CDR2 YFSETQ. There are 15 residues in the CDR3. Trimming pared 2 bases from V and 0 bases from J, leaving 10 bases between. Here the CDR3 DNA reads TGCGCCAGCAGCTTCCTAGATTCTAGCACAGATACGCAGTATTTT. It is translated as CASSFLDSSTDTQYF.

The chain employs TRBV30 and TRBJ1-2; 7 nucleotides align to TRBD1. CDR1 GTSNPN and CDR2 SVGIG come from the germline V gene (reference sequence). V trimming: 1 base; J trimming: 4 bases; junction bases outside the gene matches: 12. This CDR3 has 16 amino acids. The CDR3 protein is CAWSAEPRDSLYGYTF. The CDR3 DNA reads as TGTGCCTGGAGTGCTGAGCCTCGGGACAGCCTCTATGGCTACACCTTC. The full variable domain, rest sourced from reference TRBV30 and TRBJ1-2, is SQTIHQWPATLVQPVGSPLSLECTVEGTSNPNLYWYRQAAGRGLQLLFYSVGIGQISSEVPQNLSASRPQDRQFILSSKKLLLSDSGFYLCAWSAEPRDSLYGYTFGSGTRLTVV.

Notes on this clone: The junction does not match germline at one end; this may be a read error. The genes are TRBV30 and TRBJ2-7; D call uncertain. Germline-derived CDR1 and CDR2 are GTSNPN and SVGIG (reference sequence). The CDR3 covers 13 residues. CDR3 loop: CAWSVPPVLEAHF. The CDR3 DNA sequence: TGTGCCTGGAGTGTTCCGCCGGTACTTGAGGCACACTTC.

The CDR3 protein is CASSQGERNSYEQYF. CDR3 bases: TGCGCCAGCAGCCAAGGTGAGCGGAACTCCTACGAGCAGTACTTC. The J gene is TRBJ2-7, the V gene TRBV4-3, with D perhaps matching TRBD2 (5 bases). V was pared by 1 base and J by 0 bases, with 10 bases between. Germline values: CDR1 LGHNA, CDR2 YSLEER. The CDR3 sequence is 15 residues long.

This CDR3 is CASSVASLDTQYF. The CDR3 coding sequence is TGTGCCAGCAGCGTAGCGAGTTTAGATACGCAGTATTTT. This rearrangement joins TRBV9 to TRBJ2-3; D is uncertain. CDR3 size: 13 residues. The V end lost 0 bases, the J end lost 5 bases, and 7 bases lay between the germline ends. The germline gives CDR1 SGDLS, CDR2 YYNGEE.

V and J are TRBV6-5 and TRBJ1-4; a weak D match, TRBD1 (6 bases). CDR1 and CDR2 from the germline V gene are MNHEY and SVGAGI. Trimming took 0 bases from V and 8 from J, leaving 16 bases between them. The CDR3 length is 16 residues. CDR3 protein: CASSYSTRGGQEKLFF. The CDR3, as DNA: TGTGCCAGCAGTTACTCAACGAGGGGGGGGCAAGAAAAACTGTTTTTT.

This chain joins TRBV3-1 (or the pseudogene TRBV3-2) and TRBJ1-5; no reliable D call. The CDR3 has 15 amino acids. V gave up 5 bases and J gave up 11 bases, with 22 bases separating them. Germline assignment: CDR1 LGHDT and CDR2 YNNKEL (reference sequence). CDR3 DNA: TGTGCCAGCAGCGACGGTTCGATCTATACGGGAGCCCAGCATTTT. Translated, it gives CASSDGSIYTGAQHF.

This clone was counted only a few times. The chain has TRBV9 and TRBJ1-3, with D hard to call. This CDR3 is built from 13 residues. The V end lost 0 bases, the J end lost 4 bases, and 5 bases lay between the germline ends. CDR1 is SGDLS, CDR2 YYNGEE, per germline. The CDR3 DNA follows: TGTGCCAGCAGCGTAGATGAGGGAAACACCATATATTTT. This gives the protein CASSVDEGNTIYF. The full variable domain, its missing parts supplied by reference TRBV9 and TRBJ1-3, is DSGVTQTPKHLITATGQRVTLRCSPRSGDLSVYWYQQSLDQGLQFLIQYYNGEERAKGNILERFSAQQFPDLHSELNLSSLELGDSALYFCASSVDEGNTIYFGEGSWLTVV.

The rearrangement links TRBV24-1 to TRBJ2-5, with 7 bases aligning to TRBD1. The V gene end was trimmed by 2 bases and the J gene end by 4 bases; junction bases not matched to a gene: 6. The CDR3 extends over 15 amino acids. Germline-derived CDR1 and CDR2 are KGHDR and SFDVKD. This CDR3 reads CATSDSSTGRETQYF. CDR3 sequence (DNA): TGTGCCACCAGTGATTCGTCGACAGGGCGAGAGACCCAGTACTTC.

The chain uses TRBV11-1 and TRBJ1-1; TRBD1 agrees at 10 bases. Germline CDR1 reads SGHAT; CDR2 reads FQDESV (reference sequence). The CDR3 sequence is 16 residues long. J lost 0 bases, V lost 5 bases, and 6 bases had no gene match. CDR3 region: CASSHDRGPLNTEAFF. The CDR3 DNA follows: TGTGCCAGCAGCCATGACAGGGGGCCATTGAACACTGAAGCTTTCTTT.

V gene TRBV27 combines with J gene TRBJ1-4; 9 nucleotides align to TRBD1. With 5 bases clipped from V and 7 bases from J, the junction kept 8 bases outside the gene matches. CDR1 and CDR2 from the germline V gene are MNHEY and SMNVEV (reference sequence). CDR3 length: 15 amino acids. The CDR3 sequence: CASSPPGQGIEKLFF. The CDR3 nucleotides read TGTGCCAGCAGTCCCCCGGGACAGGGAATTGAAAAACTGTTTTTT.

About this clone: Given a much more abundant clone one base away, this may be a read error. The CDR3 sequence is CASSLGAGNTEAFF. DNA for the CDR3: TGTGCCAGCAGCTTAGGAGCGGGGAACACTGAAGCTTTCTTT. The gene calls are TRBV11-3 and TRBJ1-1; no definite D call. V was pared by 1 base and J by 1 base, with 7 bases between. Germline loops: CDR1 SGHNT, CDR2 YENEEA. This CDR3 is 14 amino acids long.

The V call is TRBV5-5, the J call TRBJ2-3; D is unclear. The CDR3 covers 12 residues. Trimming left V 1 base short and J 3 bases short, with 3 bases between. Germline assignment: CDR1 SGHKS and CDR2 YYEKEE (reference sequence). The CDR3 DNA sequence: TGTGCCAGCAGCTTGCAGACAGATACGCAGTATTTT. Amino acids: CASSLQTDTQYF.

The chain couples TRBV7-8 to TRBJ2-5, with TRBD2 matching over 7 bases. Losses at the gene ends were 3 bases for V and 5 bases for J; bases not matched to a gene: 9. CDR3 length: 15 amino acids. Germline assignment: CDR1 SGHVS and CDR2 FQNEAQ. CDR3: CASSFGTIFPETQYF. The CDR3 DNA reads TGTGCCAGCAGCTTCGGGACTATTTTTCCGGAGACCCAGTACTTC.

The V gene is TRBV29-1, the J gene TRBJ1-2; 8 nucleotides align to TRBD1. The CDR3 contains 16 residues. V was pared by 1 base and J by 2 bases, with 9 bases of the junction left unmatched. Per germline, CDR1 SQVTM and CDR2 ANQGSEA. Here the CDR3 reads CSVEAVYQGANYGYTF. Here the CDR3 DNA reads TGCAGCGTTGAAGCTGTTTATCAGGGGGCAAACTATGGCTACACCTTC.

The CDR3 sequence: CASSVGVGPALNRELFF. The CDR3 DNA is TGTGCCAGCAGCGTAGGGGTGGGGCCAGCCCTGAACCGGGAGCTGTTTTTT. V is TRBV9 and J is TRBJ2-2, with TRBD1 as a possible D gene (5 bases). V was cut by 0 bases and J by 9 bases, with 21 bases left in between. This CDR3 is built from 17 residues. Germline lookup yields CDR1 SGDLS and CDR2 YYNGEE.

J is TRBJ1-3 and V is TRBV5-1, with TRBD1 as a possible D gene (6 bases). Germline lookup yields CDR1 SGHRS and CDR2 YFSETQ. V was cut by 0 bases and J by 0 bases, with 10 bases left in between. The CDR3 runs to 16 residues. The DNA for the CDR3 is TGCGCCAGCAGCTTGGGGACAGCTAGCTCTGGAAACACCATATATTTT. Protein sequence: CASSLGTASSGNTIYF.

V and J are TRBV2 and TRBJ2-1; 11 nucleotides align to TRBD2. After removal of 7 bases from V and 7 bases from J, the junction contained 12 bases not matched to a gene. Germline assignment: CDR1 SNHLY and CDR2 FYNNEI. The CDR3 runs to 16 residues. The CDR3: CASTIAGGPIGNEQFF. CDR3 nucleotides: TGTGCCAGCACAATAGCGGGAGGGCCTATAGGGAATGAGCAGTTCTTC.

The V call is TRBV5-1, the J call TRBJ1-3; TRBD1 aligns across 9 bases. The CDR3 has 16 residues. CDR1 and CDR2 from the germline V gene are SGHRS and YFSETQ. Unmatched junction bases numbered 5, after V lost 4 bases and J lost 0 bases. CDR3 coding DNA: TGCGCCAGCAGCCCGGGGACAGGGACCTCTGGAAACACCATATATTTT. As protein: CASSPGTGTSGNTIYF.

The CDR3 sequence is CASSPNNKGQPQHF. CDR3 in DNA: TGTGCCAGCTCACCAAACAACAAGGGGCAGCCCCAGCATTTT. The chain links TRBV18 to TRBJ1-5; tentative D call: TRBD1 (5 bases). Germline values: CDR1 KGHSH, CDR2 LQKENI. This CDR3 has 14 residues. Deletions cut 2 bases from V and 7 bases from J, with 12 bases between.